These 22 T cell receptor beta chains were all obtained from the same sample, sequenced in a study of CD8+ T cells in alopecia areata. Reverse transcription of extracted RNA yielded cDNA, which provided the sequencing template. Sequencing used immunoSEQ multiplex PCR; TCRdb keeps in-frame clones, though not all of them. The table includes about 140,000 clones, 40% to 55% detected once. The sample in question was CD4+ T cells sorted from blood, obtained at week 0. Receptor source: a human donor with alopecia areata.

The rearrangement joins TRBV5-8 to TRBJ2-3; 7 nucleotides line up with TRBD1. The CDR3 extends over 14 amino acids. Per germline, CDR1 SGHTS and CDR2 YDEGEE. J gave up 8 bases and V 4 bases, and 10 bases lay outside the gene matches. The CDR3 nucleotides are TGTGCCAGCAGCCTGGATACAGGGGTCGTTACGCAGTATTTT. This translates into CASSLDTGVVTQYF.

This clone was seen only a few times. The chain joins TRBV29-1 to TRBJ2-4; D ambiguous. The CDR3 extends over 14 amino acids. Germline V gene lookup returns CDR1 SQVTM and CDR2 ANQGSEA. V shed 3 bases and J shed 2 bases, with 11 bases lying between them. CDR3 in amino acids: CSVDVGLTKNIQYF. For the CDR3, the DNA is TGCAGCGTTGATGTGGGTCTAACCAAAAACATTCAGTACTTC. Combining the CDR3 with reference TRBV29-1 and TRBJ2-4 gives the whole variable domain SAVISQKPSRDICQRGTSLTIQCQVDSQVTMMFWYRQQPGQSLTLIATANQGSEATYESGFVIDKFPISRPNLTFSTLTVSNMSPEDSSIYLCSVDVGLTKNIQYFGAGTRLSVL.

The chain is built from TRBV7-2 and TRBJ2-6; 10 nucleotides match TRBD1. The junction had 4 bases not matched to a gene; V was cut back by 5 bases and J by 6 bases. This CDR3 is 15 amino acids long. The V gene's germline CDR1 is SGHTA and CDR2 FQGNSA. In DNA form, the CDR3 reads TGTGCCAGCAGCGACAGGGGGCGCGTGGCCAACGTCCTGACTTTC. Protein: CASSDRGRVANVLTF.

This chain uses TRBV5-1 with TRBJ2-5; 9 bases are a match to TRBD2. CDR3 size: 17 residues. Per germline, CDR1 SGHRS and CDR2 YFSETQ. The V segment lost 0 bases and the J segment 7 bases; nucleotides outside the gene matches: 13. CDR3 sequence (DNA): TGCGCCAGCAGCTTGGAGGGTAGCGGGAGTCCCCCGTGGACCCAGTACTTC. Protein product: CASSLEGSGSPPWTQYF. Looking up the rest from reference TRBV5-1 and TRBJ2-5 gives the full variable domain: KAGVTQTPRYLIKTRGQQVTLSCSPISGHRSVSWYQQTPGQGLQFLFEYFSETQRNKGNFPGRFSGRQFSNSRSEMNVSTLELGDSALYLCASSLEGSGSPPWTQYFGPGTRLLVL.

As DNA, the CDR3 is TGCGCCAGCAGCCAAGATGAGGGGGCATCGCCCCAGCATTTT. This translates into CASSQDEGASPQHF. The gene calls are TRBV4-1 and TRBJ1-5, with TRBD1 matching over 7 bases. V gave up 0 bases and J gave up 9 bases; unmatched junction bases: 5. CDR1 and CDR2 (germline): MGHRA, YSYEKL. The CDR3 contains 14 residues.

The chain is built from TRBV19 and TRBJ2-7, with D maybe TRBD1 (6 bases). Germline CDR1 LNHDA, CDR2 SQIVND (reference sequence). Between the trimmed V and J ends, which lost 3 bases and 2 bases, there was a span of 11 bases. The CDR3 length is 14 residues. The CDR3 sequence: CASSIKGGPYEQYF. The CDR3 DNA is TGTGCCAGTAGTATTAAAGGGGGTCCCTACGAGCAGTACTTC.

The chain is built from TRBV27 and TRBJ2-7; D unresolved. The CDR3 length is 13 residues. CDR1 MNHEY and CDR2 SMNVEV come from the germline V gene (reference sequence). The germline V and J ends were trimmed by 8 bases and 6 bases, with 17 bases remaining between them. CDR3 amino acids: CASALSKPFEQYF. DNA of the CDR3: TGTGCCAGCGCGTTGTCGAAGCCCTTCGAGCAGTACTTC.

The rearrangement links TRBV7-2 to TRBJ2-6, with D tentatively TRBD1 or TRBD2 (5 bases each). CDR1 and CDR2 (germline): SGHTA, FQGNSA. V was trimmed by 5 bases and J by 12 bases, leaving 17 bases between them. The CDR3 sequence is 14 residues long. The CDR3, as DNA: TGTGCCAGCAGCCCAGGGACGGCGATCTTCGTCCTGACTTTC. This gives the protein CASSPGTAIFVLTF.

The rearrangement uses TRBV9 and TRBJ2-3; maybe TRBD2 (6 bases). Trimming removed 0 bases at V and 1 base at J, with 12 bases between. CDR1 SGDLS and CDR2 YYNGEE come from the germline V gene. This CDR3 has 16 residues. CDR3 in DNA: TGTGCCAGCAGCGTAGATGGTAGCGGAGGCACAGATACGCAGTATTTT. Translation gives CASSVDGSGGTDTQYF.

This clone has a handful of counts. The chain carries TRBV27 and TRBJ1-1, with 7 bases lining up with TRBD1. Germline assignment: CDR1 MNHEY and CDR2 SMNVEV (reference sequence). Unmatched junction bases numbered 6, after V lost 7 bases and J lost 4 bases. The CDR3 covers 13 residues. The CDR3, as DNA: TGTGCCAGCAAAGGGGGCCGGGGCACTGAAGCTTTCTTT. Protein product: CASKGGRGTEAFF.

This sequence joins TRBV7-3 and TRBJ2-5; maybe TRBD2 (5 bases). Trimming cost V 6 bases and J 5 bases, with 19 bases left between them. The CDR3 consists of 15 residues. CDR1 is SGHTA, CDR2 FQGTGA, per germline. The CDR3 protein is CASSPTGLGGETQYF. For the CDR3, the DNA is TGTGCCAGCAGTCCAACCGGACTGGGTGGTGAGACCCAGTACTTC.

The V gene is TRBV7-9, the J gene TRBJ2-3; TRBD2 agrees at 10 bases. Germline V gene lookup returns CDR1 SEHNR and CDR2 FQNEAQ (reference sequence). V shed 2 bases, J shed 3 bases, and the junction held 5 bases outside the gene matches. There are 16 residues in the CDR3. CDR3 region: CASSLWASGRTDTQYF. For the CDR3, the DNA is TGTGCCAGCAGCTTATGGGCTAGCGGGAGAACAGATACGCAGTATTTT.

This clone occurred a few times. The V gene is TRBV11-2, the J gene TRBJ2-7, with no clear D. V lost 5 bases and J lost 1, with 6 bases in between. The CDR3 contains 12 residues. Germline lookup yields CDR1 SGHAT and CDR2 FQNNGV. DNA for the CDR3: TGTGCCAGCAGCCCGAGTTCCTACGAGCAGTACTTC. It yields the protein CASSPSSYEQYF. Combining the CDR3 with reference TRBV11-2 and TRBJ2-7 gives the whole variable domain EAGVAQSPRYKIIEKRQSVAFWCNPISGHATLYWYQQILGQGPKLLIQFQNNGVVDDSQLPKDRFSAERLKGVDSTLKIQPAKLEDSAVYLCASSPSSYEQYFGPGTRLTVT.

This clone was found once. The chain uses TRBV7-8 and TRBJ2-5; 14 bases fit TRBD2. This CDR3 region has 17 residues. The V gene end was trimmed by 5 bases and the J gene end by 5 bases; junction bases not matched to a gene: 10. The germline CDR1 and CDR2 sequences are SGHVS and FQNEAQ. The CDR3 nucleotides are TGTGCCAGCAGCCCTGGACTAGCGGGAGGTGGATGGGAGACCCAGTACTTC. Residues: CASSPGLAGGGWETQYF.

The V and J genes are TRBV18 and TRBJ1-5; D gene unclear. V was pared by 4 bases and J by 0 bases, with 4 bases between. Germline lookup yields CDR1 KGHSH and CDR2 LQKENI. CDR3 length: 13 residues. CDR3 loop: CASSLHSNQPQHF. CDR3 nucleotide sequence: TGTGCCAGCTCACTGCATAGCAATCAGCCCCAGCATTTT.

This clone was found once. This chain uses TRBV27 with TRBJ1-5, with D perhaps matching TRBD1 (6 bases). The CDR3 covers 15 residues. The germline V and J ends were trimmed by 6 bases and 7 bases, with 19 bases remaining between them. The germline CDR1 and CDR2 sequences are MNHEY and SMNVEV (reference sequence). DNA for the CDR3: TGTGCCAGCAGCCCCAGAGAGGGGGGAAGGCAGCCCCAGCATTTT. Amino acid sequence: CASSPREGGRQPQHF.

This clone appeared once. The chain employs TRBV14 and TRBJ1-2, with D unresolved. The V end was cut by 1 base, the J end by 8 bases, with 11 bases between. Per germline, CDR1 SGHDN and CDR2 FVKESK. The CDR3 has 13 residues. CDR3 sequence: CASSQVPTRGYTF. The CDR3 DNA follows: TGTGCCAGCAGCCAAGTTCCAACGCGGGGCTACACCTTC.

This clone was seen only a few times. Other DNA sequences of this sample code for an identical CDR3. The chain is built from TRBV30 and TRBJ2-3, with 12 bases aligning to TRBD2. The trim removed 0 bases at V and 3 bases at J, leaving 1 base unmatched. The CDR3 is 15 amino acids. CDR1 GTSNPN and CDR2 SVGIG come from the germline V gene (reference sequence). Here the CDR3 reads CAWSVGLAGTDTQYF. The CDR3, as DNA: TGTGCCTGGAGTGTAGGACTAGCGGGGACAGATACGCAGTATTTT.

This clone was observed a handful of times. The CDR3 DNA follows: TGCAGCGTTGTTAACGCGGACCTACCCTATGGCTACACCTTC. Its translation: CSVVNADLPYGYTF. This chain joins TRBV29-1 and TRBJ1-2; D gene uncertain. This CDR3 spans 14 amino acids. The germline CDR1 and CDR2 sequences are SQVTM and ANQGSEA. Trimming pared 4 bases from V and 4 bases from J, leaving 16 bases between.

The chain joins TRBV6-1 to TRBJ2-1; D not resolved. The ends were cut back, 5 bases at V and 12 bases at J, with 20 bases in the middle. Per the germline V gene, CDR1 is MNHNS and CDR2 is SASEGT. There are 14 residues in the CDR3. The CDR3 is CASSSTPLGFAQFF. The CDR3 nucleotides read TGTGCCAGCAGTTCCACCCCCCTAGGGTTTGCGCAGTTCTTC.

This chain connects TRBV29-1 to TRBJ2-7, with 14 bases that match TRBD2. V gave up 3 bases and J gave up 3 bases; unmatched junction bases: 4. Per the germline V gene, CDR1 is SQVTM and CDR2 is ANQGSEA. This CDR3 comprises 15 residues. Here the CDR3 reads CSVEGGLAGDYEQYF. DNA of the CDR3: TGCAGCGTTGAGGGGGGACTAGCGGGAGACTACGAGCAGTACTTC.

This chain joins TRBV2 and TRBJ1-5; D unclear. The CDR3 sequence is 13 residues long. Germline V CDR1 and CDR2: SNHLY, FYNNEI. The V and J ends lost 1 base and 4 bases respectively, with 5 bases between them. The DNA of the CDR3 is TGTGCCAGCAGTGAAGAATGGAATCAGCCCCAGCATTTT. This sequence encodes CASSEEWNQPQHF.